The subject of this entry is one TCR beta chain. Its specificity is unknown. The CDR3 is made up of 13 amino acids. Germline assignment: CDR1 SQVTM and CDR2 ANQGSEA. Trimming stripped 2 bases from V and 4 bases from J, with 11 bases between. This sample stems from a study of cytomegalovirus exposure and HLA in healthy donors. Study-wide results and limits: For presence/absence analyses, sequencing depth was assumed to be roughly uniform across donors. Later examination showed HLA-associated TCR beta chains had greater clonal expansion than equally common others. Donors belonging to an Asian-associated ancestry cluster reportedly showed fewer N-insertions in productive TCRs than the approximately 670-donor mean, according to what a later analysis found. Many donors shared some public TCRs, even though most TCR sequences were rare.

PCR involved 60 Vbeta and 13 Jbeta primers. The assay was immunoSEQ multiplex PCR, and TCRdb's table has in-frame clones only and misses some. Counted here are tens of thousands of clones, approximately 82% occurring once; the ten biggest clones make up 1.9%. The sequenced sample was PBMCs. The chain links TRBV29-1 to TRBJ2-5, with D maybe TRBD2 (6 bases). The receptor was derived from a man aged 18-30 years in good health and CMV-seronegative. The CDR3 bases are TGCAGCGTTGAACTAGCGAATCGAGAGACCCAGTACTTC. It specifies CSVELANRETQYF. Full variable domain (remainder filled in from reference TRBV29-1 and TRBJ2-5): SAVISQKPSRDICQRGTSLTIQCQVDSQVTMMFWYRQQPGQSLTLIATANQGSEATYESGFVIDKFPISRPNLTFSTLTVSNMSPEDSSIYLCSVELANRETQYFGPGTRLLVL.